The clone carrying this T cell receptor (beta chain) was found once. Its antigen is not known. One junction end does not reproduce the germline sequence, and a read error may be involved. This entry belongs to a study of cytomegalovirus exposure and HLA in healthy donors. Whole-study results and caveats: Researchers counted roughly 150 TCR beta chains as cytomegalovirus-associated. Presence/absence results assume similar sequencing depth per donor, which may not hold.

The CDR3 is made up of 16 amino acids. CDR1 SGHNT and CDR2 YENEEA come from the germline V gene. The PCR was carried out with 60 Vbeta primers and 13 Jbeta primers. Produced via immunoSEQ multiplex PCR; TCRdb's table is partial and in-frame only. Of fewer than 250,000 clones listed, roughly three quarters were seen once; the top ten hold around 0.42%. Material for sequencing was PBMCs. The V and J genes are TRBV11-3 and TRBJ2-3; TRBD2 might be the D (5 bases). This receptor was identified in a male donor in good health and CMV-seropositive. CDR3 nucleotide sequence: TGTGCCAGCAGTTTAGGACTCGGCGGGTTAACAGATACGCAGTATTTT. As protein: CASSLGLGGLTDTQYF.